Included here is one T cell receptor (beta chain) sequence, with context. It lacks a known antigen. Per-nucleotide qualities are absent, and no much larger clonotype sits a single base away. Instrument on record: Illumina HiSeq 2500. Quantitative 5'-RACE with molecular barcodes was the method used to prepare the TCR beta libraries. From the authors' description of their analysis: Disease-linked TCR variants were identified with a new computational method built on a probabilistic model of VDJ rearrangement. The raw public reads went through TCRdb reprocessing: fastp at Q25, MiXCR clone calling, in-frame beta chains kept. Rows are combined by CDR3 protein, so each entry shows the most common genes and DNA. These V and J calls originate from TCRdb's pipeline instead of the authors' own analysis. The sample data list 670,000 or so distinct CDR3 sequences, and about 20% of these were observed just once. Together, the top ten hold under 20% of the sample.

The CDR3 runs 15 residues from the cysteine to the phenylalanine. Only the CDR3 DNA stays, 45 bases, in frame from base 1. For CDR1 and CDR2, the germline V gene (reference sequence) lists MNHEY and SMNVEV. Trimming removed 2 bases from V and 3 bases from J, leaving 14 bases between the germline ends. The source of the sample is a study of CD8 T cells in ankylosing spondylitis (TCRdb year 2017). A note on the overall study: To find TCR variants linked to disease, the study profiled T cell receptor beta repertoires in ankylosing spondylitis patients and healthy donors. Samples of peripheral blood were taken, and for ankylosing spondylitis patients, synovial fluid was collected as well. The whole study cohort included about a hundred healthy donors and 25 ankylosing spondylitis patients.

The paper's findings and limits, for the study overall: The disease-linked clones were reported to be significantly enriched in matched synovial fluid samples from ankylosing spondylitis patients. In peripheral blood, the disease-linked clones were found at relatively low frequencies and had a CD8+ phenotype. A TCR beta motif of eight highly homologous amino acid variants appeared characteristic of blood from ankylosing spondylitis patients. Some motif variants were previously reported in synovial fluid and blood of reactive arthritis patients, suggesting common disease-initiation mechanisms.

This receptor was taken from a male donor with ankylosing spondylitis. Input material: blood, either unsorted or a sorted T cell fraction (not recorded which). Recombination joined TRBV27 with TRBJ2-7, and possibly TRBD1, on 5 matching bases. The sequenced DNA: TGTGCCAGCAGTTTAAGGGGAAATAGGGGCTACGAGCAGTACTTC. Translated, this gives CASSLRGNRGYEQYF.